What follows describes a single T cell receptor beta chain. Its antigen remains unknown. The data belong to a study of cytomegalovirus exposure and HLA in healthy donors. Regarding the study as a whole: A later analysis reportedly found fewer N-insertions in an Asian-associated ancestry cluster than the roughly 700-donor mean.

CDR3 length equals 13 residues. With V trimmed by 5 bases and J by 5 bases, 5 bases remained unmatched. Germline lookup yields CDR1 LNHDA and CDR2 SQIVND (reference sequence). Primers: 60 Vbeta forward and 13 Jbeta reverse. Repertoires were generated with immunoSEQ multiplex PCR, while TCRdb's copy carries only in-frame clones and drops some. Among some 180,000 clones listed, 65% to 85% were seen once. This TCR was recovered from a woman under 40 in good health and CMV-seronegative. This chain joins TRBV19 and TRBJ1-1; 7 bases align to TRBD1. Sequencing was done on a sample of PBMCs. This CDR3 reads CASSLGGETEAFF. The CDR3 DNA sequence: TGTGCCAGTAGTTTAGGGGGCGAGACTGAAGCTTTCTTT.